Here is one T cell receptor (beta chain) with its context. Its antigen is not yet known. One base away there is no much larger clone; base qualities are not given. The germline V gene yields KGHDR for CDR1 and SFDVKD for CDR2. The CDR3 measures 14 amino acids from cysteine to phenylalanine. Of all the DNA, just the CDR3 is kept, 42 bases in frame from base 1. The V and J ends are trimmed by 1 base and 0 bases, leaving 5 bases between them. The run used an Illumina NovaSeq 6000. cDNA libraries for TCRalpha and TCRbeta were prepared by 5'RACE using constant-segment primers, with sample barcodes and unique molecular identifiers added. RNA was extracted from every sample with Trizol reagent. Amplification of the libraries took two PCR steps, and the second step added a second sample barcode plus Illumina TruSeq adapters. The libraries were sequenced on an Illumina NovaSeq using 2 x 150 bp paired-end reads. Under the source paper's analysis protocol: With migec v1.2.7, reads were demultiplexed and then collapsed into UMI-guided consensus sequences. Using mixcr v2.1.11, UMI consensuses were aligned to TRA and TRB V and J templates and then assembled into clonotypes. A clonotype was counted as expanded or contracted only when both edgeR and NoisET called the clonotype significant, with the noise models trained on biological replicates. For edgeR calls, a false discovery rate-adjusted p below 0.01 and a log2 fold-change threshold of 1 were applied. As an exploratory analysis of dynamics, max-normalized trajectories of the 1000 most abundant clonotypes were examined with PCA combined with hierarchical clustering. Separately sequenced CD4+ and CD8+ repertoires were used to assign the CD4 or CD8 phenotype of responding clones. TCRdb itself trimmed the public reads at Q25 with fastp, ran MiXCR and retained productive beta chains. Each entry is one CDR3 protein sequence, shown with its most common DNA and genes. The V and J calls reflect TCRdb's pipeline rather than the authors' work. The table for this sample lists about 430,000 distinct CDR3 sequences; less than 25% of them were counted only once. The ten largest account for 8.5% to 9% of the sample.

Ficoll-Paque density gradient centrifugation was used to isolate PBMCs. The data stem from a study of T-cell memory formation after mild COVID-19 (dated by TCRdb to the early 2020s). As for the study more broadly: TCR sequence clusters from the two donors were largely donor specific. In a couple of donors, T-cell clones that expanded and contracted after mild COVID-19 were tracked by sequencing TCRalpha and TCRbeta repertoires over time. The cohort was made up of two young adult volunteers, one female and one male, who were previously healthy. Results the study describes overall, beyond this receptor: Only a couple of mild cases were covered in the study, and larger cohorts including severe cases with pre-infection samples were considered necessary. Some responding clones were found in pre-infection memory, which suggests that pre-existing cross-reactive memory T cells took part in the SARS-CoV-2 response. From day 15 to 85, contracting clones showed balanced CD4/CD8 phenotypes, whereas a second wave of clones that expanded from day 15 to 37 leaned towards CD4+. The second-wave clones that peaked on day 37 were not confirmed to be SARS-CoV-2 specific. Contracting CD4+ clones appeared mostly in the CM and EM memory subsets, whereas CD8+ clones were enriched in EMRA.

This chain is built from TRBV24-1 and TRBJ1-2; the D gene is not confidently resolved. Sequenced sample: PBMCs or a T cell subset sorted from them (not recorded which). The origin of this receptor is an adult woman who had mild COVID-19 (a few samples of this study predate the infection). The sample titles of this study are shuffled in the database, so cell type and time point are left out; the donor was told from shared clones. The sequenced DNA is TGTGCCACCAGTGATTTTACAACTAACTATGGCTACACCTTC. It specifies CATSDFTTNYGYTF.